This TCR beta chain was captured by sequencing in a study of CD8+ T cells in alopecia areata. Study-level points and caveats: Alopecia totalis/universalis scalp especially showed more expanded CD8+ clones than normal scalp.

Germline CDR1 MNHEY, CDR2 SMNVEV (reference sequence). Trimming pared 5 bases from V and 0 bases from J, leaving 10 bases between. The CDR3 length is 14 residues. Following RNA extraction, reverse transcription yielded cDNA that acted as the sequencing template. Assay: immunoSEQ multiplex PCR; the TCRdb copy retains only in-frame clones and omits some. The sample carries 150,000 to 200,000 clones, more than 55% recorded once. Treatment reported: oral pan-JAK inhibitor, 5-10 mg twice daily. With respect to this clone: Its specificity is unknown.

This specimen consisted of CD4+ T cells sorted from blood, obtained between weeks 47 and 50, from a patient treated with tofacitinib. V gene TRBV27 combines with J gene TRBJ1-1; maybe TRBD1 (5 bases). The sequence was obtained from a human donor with alopecia areata. The CDR3 is CASSTGLLNTEAFF. The CDR3 DNA is TGTGCCAGCAGTACGGGACTGCTGAACACTGAAGCTTTCTTT.